Shown below are 20 T cell receptor beta chains from a single sample sequenced in a study of CD8 T cell repertoires and HIV-1 epitope variants. Produced via immunoSEQ multiplex PCR; TCRdb's table is partial and in-frame only. Of some 100,000 clones in the sample, almost 75% were seen once. What was sequenced was uncultured baseline CD8+ T cells from peripheral blood mononuclear cells (PBMCs). Source of these receptors: a male donor with HIV.

V is TRBV11-2 and J is TRBJ1-6; no clear D gene. V lost 1 base and J 2 bases, leaving 6 bases between the germline ends. Germline assignment: CDR1 SGHAT and CDR2 FQNNGV. This CDR3 has 15 amino acids. The CDR3 nucleotides read TGTGCCAGCAGCTTAGGTATCACCTATAATTCACCCCTCCACTTT. Its protein is CASSLGITYNSPLHF.

The chain is built from TRBV7-6 and TRBJ2-3; 8 nucleotides match TRBD1. From germline, CDR1 is SGHVS and CDR2 FNYEAQ. The trim removed 5 bases at V and 3 bases at J, leaving 7 bases unmatched. CDR3 length: 15 amino acids. The DNA for the CDR3 is TGTGCCAGCAGCCTCGGACAGGGAAGGACAGATACGCAGTATTTT. It encodes CASSLGQGRTDTQYF.

The chain links TRBV6-1 to TRBJ2-7; the D gene is possibly TRBD2 (7 bases). Germline loops: CDR1 MNHNS, CDR2 SASEGT. Deletions cut 2 bases from V and 3 bases from J, with 17 bases between. This CDR3 contains 16 residues. The CDR3 bases are TGTGCCAGCAGTGAATGGGGGGGCATAGCGGGCTACGAGCAGTACTTC. Amino acids: CASSEWGGIAGYEQYF.

This rearrangement joins TRBV18 to TRBJ1-5; no reliable D call. With 3 bases removed from V and 6 bases from J, the gap between germline ends came to 12 bases. The CDR3 runs to 14 residues. Germline values: CDR1 KGHSH, CDR2 LQKENI. CDR3 sequence (DNA): TGTGCCAGCTCACCCTCTGGGGAGCCTCAGCCCCAGCATTTT. This gives the protein CASSPSGEPQPQHF.

Only one count was recorded for this clone. The chain recombines TRBV7-9 with TRBJ1-2; no clear D. Trimming shortened V by 0 bases and J by 8 bases, and 16 bases separated the two germline ends. In germline, CDR1 is SEHNR, CDR2 FQNEAQ (reference sequence). The CDR3 has 15 residues. CDR3 sequence reads: CASSLAPEGLIGYTF. In DNA, the CDR3 is TGTGCCAGCAGCTTAGCCCCCGAAGGGCTAATAGGCTACACCTTC.

V gene TRBV6-5 combines with J gene TRBJ1-1; no definite D call. CDR3 length: 10 residues. Germline V gene data show CDR1 as MNHEY and CDR2 as SVGAGI. Trimming pared 7 bases from V and 5 bases from J, leaving 5 bases between. CDR3 residues: CASKGTEAFF. For the CDR3, the DNA is TGTGCCAGCAAAGGAACTGAAGCTTTCTTT.

The V and J genes are TRBV9 and TRBJ2-7, with 7 bases aligning to TRBD2. Trimming removed 2 bases from V and 3 bases from J; junction bases left unmatched: 5. CDR3 length: 14 residues. Germline CDR1 reads SGDLS; CDR2 reads YYNGEE. The CDR3 loop is CASSVAGEYYEQYF. CDR3 nucleotides: TGTGCCAGCAGCGTGGCGGGGGAATACTACGAGCAGTACTTC.

The chain joins TRBV2 to TRBJ2-1, with 8 bases fitting TRBD1. J gave up 3 bases and V 11 bases, and 18 bases lay outside the gene matches. The CDR3 loop spans 17 amino acids. CDR1 is SNHLY and CDR2 is FYNNEI in the germline V gene. CDR3 amino acids: CAGTRHGGTGIYNEQFF. Here the CDR3 DNA reads TGTGCCGGAACTAGGCATGGCGGGACAGGTATCTACAATGAGCAGTTCTTC.

This clone was counted a few times. The chain is built from TRBV7-9 and TRBJ2-3; 8 bases are a match to TRBD2. The CDR3 has 16 residues. The V and J ends lost 3 bases and 2 bases, in that order; junction bases with no gene match: 7. The germline gives CDR1 SEHNR, CDR2 FQNEAQ (reference sequence). The CDR3 sequence: CASSFGSGGYTDTQYF. In nucleotides, the CDR3 is TGTGCCAGCAGCTTTGGGAGCGGGGGATACACAGATACGCAGTATTTT.

CDR3 amino acids: CASSQGWGMNTEAFF. The DNA for the CDR3 is TGCGCCAGCAGCCAAGGGTGGGGGATGAACACTGAAGCTTTCTTT. The chain carries TRBV4-1 and TRBJ1-1, with a possible D match to TRBD1 (5 bases). V was clipped by 1 base and J by 0 bases, with 9 bases between them. The CDR3 contains 15 residues. The germline V gene has CDR1 MGHRA and CDR2 YSYEKL.

The rearrangement uses TRBV5-8 and TRBJ2-1; the D is unclear. CDR3 length: 13 amino acids. Germline CDR1 and CDR2: SGHTS and YDEGEE. V lost 5 bases to trimming and J lost 4 bases, with 10 bases between them. The CDR3 spells CASSWTGYNEQFF. In nucleotides, the CDR3 is TGTGCCAGCAGTTGGACCGGTTACAATGAGCAGTTCTTC.

The J gene is TRBJ2-7, the V gene TRBV21-1; no DNA check was done on the table's D call, TRBD1. TRBV21-1 is described as a pseudogene. The CDR3 has 14 residues. The CDR3 DNA follows: TGTGCCAGCAGCTGGACAGGCATCAACTACGAGCAGTACTTC. This sequence encodes CASSWTGINYEQYF.

The CDR3 here is CASSDGGIYQPQHF. The CDR3 DNA sequence: TGTGCCAGCAGTGATGGGGGGATATACCAGCCCCAGCATTTT. The chain joins TRBV2 to TRBJ1-5; TRBD1 is a possible D gene (5 bases). Germline V gene data show CDR1 as SNHLY and CDR2 as FYNNEI. The V and J ends lost 3 bases and 7 bases respectively, with 13 bases between them. This CDR3 spans 14 amino acids.

This chain connects TRBV7-3 to TRBJ2-7, with D perhaps matching TRBD1 (6 bases). V gave up 2 bases and J gave up 3 bases, with 14 bases separating them. The CDR3 extends over 15 amino acids. CDR1 is SGHTA and CDR2 is FQGTGA in the germline V gene. Written as DNA, the CDR3 is TGTGCCAGCAGCTTAGACCGGGACACCCACTACGAGCAGTACTTC. Translated, it gives CASSLDRDTHYEQYF.

V and J are TRBV7-6 and TRBJ1-6; D not resolved. The germline V gene encodes CDR1 SGHVS and CDR2 FNYEAQ. There are 13 residues in the CDR3. V was trimmed by 5 bases and J by 7 bases, leaving 9 bases between them. In nucleotides, the CDR3 is TGTGCCAGCAGCCAAAAATGGAATTCACCCCTCCACTTT. This codes for CASSQKWNSPLHF.

This clone showed up just a few times. This rearrangement joins TRBV19 to TRBJ2-3; no clear D gene. Germline V lookup: CDR1 LNHDA, CDR2 SQIVND (reference sequence). There are 12 residues in the CDR3. V was pared by 5 bases and J by 9 bases, with 12 bases between. CDR3 nucleotides: TGTGCCAGTAGTCCCCCCTCGGTAACGCAGTATTTT. It translates to CASSPPSVTQYF.

The chain is built from TRBV11-2 and TRBJ1-2, with D unresolved. Germline CDR1 reads SGHAT; CDR2 reads FQNNGV. The length of the CDR3 is 14 residues. Deletions cut 4 bases from V and 3 bases from J, with 12 bases between. CDR3 sequence (DNA): TGTGCCAGCAGCTCCCCCGCAGTGCACTATGGCTACACCTTC. Encoded protein: CASSSPAVHYGYTF.

The V gene is TRBV6-1, the J gene TRBJ2-5; tentatively, D is TRBD1 (5 bases). Germline CDR1 MNHNS, CDR2 SASEGT. The CDR3 has 16 amino acids. V gave up 5 bases and J gave up 2 bases, with 18 bases separating them. CDR3 sequence (DNA): TGTGCCAGCAGTCAAGGGGTTGATGAGGCACAAGAGACCCAGTACTTC. It is translated as CASSQGVDEAQETQYF.

This clone came up once. V is TRBV5-1 and J is TRBJ2-5, with a tentative D call TRBD1 (5 bases). From germline, CDR1 is SGHRS and CDR2 YFSETQ. Trimming took off 4 bases at V and 4 bases at J, with 14 bases between the two ends. This CDR3 has 14 residues. CDR3 region: CASSTGHLGETQYF. The CDR3 region has the DNA TGCGCCAGCAGCACCGGACATTTGGGAGAGACCCAGTACTTC.

The CDR3 loop reads CASSLEPNRGKLFF. CDR3 nucleotide sequence: TGTGCCAGCAGTCTGGAGCCTAACCGCGGAAAACTGTTTTTT. The chain combines TRBV28 with TRBJ1-4; D not resolved. Per the germline V gene, CDR1 is MDHEN and CDR2 is SYDVKM. The CDR3 is 14 residues long. V was trimmed by 5 bases and J by 10 bases, leaving 17 bases between them.